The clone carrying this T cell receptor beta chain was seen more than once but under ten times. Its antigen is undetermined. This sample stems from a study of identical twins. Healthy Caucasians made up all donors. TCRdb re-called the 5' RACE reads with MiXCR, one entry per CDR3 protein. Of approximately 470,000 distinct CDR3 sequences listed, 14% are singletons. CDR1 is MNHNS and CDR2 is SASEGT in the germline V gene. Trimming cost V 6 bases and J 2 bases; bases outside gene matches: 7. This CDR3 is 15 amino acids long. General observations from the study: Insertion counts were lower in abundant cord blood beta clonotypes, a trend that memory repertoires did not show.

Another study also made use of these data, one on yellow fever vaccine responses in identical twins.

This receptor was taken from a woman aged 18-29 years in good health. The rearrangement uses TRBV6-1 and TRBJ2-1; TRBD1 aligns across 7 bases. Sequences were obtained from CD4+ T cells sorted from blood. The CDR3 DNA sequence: TGTGCCAGCAGCATCCGGGACAGACCCTACAATGAGCAGTTCTTC. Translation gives CASSIRDRPYNEQFF.